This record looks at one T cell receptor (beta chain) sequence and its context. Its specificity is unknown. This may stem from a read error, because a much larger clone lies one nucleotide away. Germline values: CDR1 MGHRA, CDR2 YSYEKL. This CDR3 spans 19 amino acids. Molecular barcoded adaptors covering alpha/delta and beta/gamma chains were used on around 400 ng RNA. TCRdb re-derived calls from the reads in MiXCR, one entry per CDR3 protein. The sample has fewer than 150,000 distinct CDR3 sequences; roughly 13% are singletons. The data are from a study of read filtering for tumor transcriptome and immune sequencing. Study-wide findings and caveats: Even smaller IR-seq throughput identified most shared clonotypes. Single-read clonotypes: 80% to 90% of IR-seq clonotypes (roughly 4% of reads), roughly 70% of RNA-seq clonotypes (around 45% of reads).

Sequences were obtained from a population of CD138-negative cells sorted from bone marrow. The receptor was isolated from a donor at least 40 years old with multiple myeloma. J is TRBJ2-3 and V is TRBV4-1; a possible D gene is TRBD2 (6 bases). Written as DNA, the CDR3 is TGCGCCAGCAGCCAAGAGAAGAGTGGGACTTTCACTTACACAGATACGCAGTGTTTT. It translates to CASSQEKSGTFTYTDTQCF.